This TCR beta chain is drawn from a study of control samples from healthy donors and cancer patients (dated by TCRdb to the early 2020s). Library construction relied on the immunoSEQ multiplex PCR assay. TCRdb took this table from immuneACCESS and kept in-frame rearrangements with V and J called. Such tables lack part of the clones; where checked against another copy, unresolved V genes explain under half of the gap, and the rest is unexplained. The sample table holds under 140,000 clones, of which roughly 90% were seen once. Together, the top ten hold less than 4% of the sample. From a lookup of the germline V gene, CDR1 and CDR2 are SGHDN and FVKESK. The CDR3, cysteine through phenylalanine, is 13 amino acids long. CDR3 DNA only is kept here, 39 bases in frame from base 1. A distance of 10 bases separates the germline ends of V and J, which lose 4 bases and 4 bases respectively. About this clone itself: It lacks a known antigen. No base quality values were provided; no much bigger clone lies one nucleotide off.

The TCR originated in a woman in her sixties or seventies with lung cancer. Sequences were obtained from PBMCs. The chain links TRBV14 with TRBJ1-2, with a weak D call of TRBD1 (6 bases match). The nucleotides read TGTGCCAGCAGCCGACAGGAGGGCTATGGCTACACCTTC. Translation gives CASSRQEGYGYTF.